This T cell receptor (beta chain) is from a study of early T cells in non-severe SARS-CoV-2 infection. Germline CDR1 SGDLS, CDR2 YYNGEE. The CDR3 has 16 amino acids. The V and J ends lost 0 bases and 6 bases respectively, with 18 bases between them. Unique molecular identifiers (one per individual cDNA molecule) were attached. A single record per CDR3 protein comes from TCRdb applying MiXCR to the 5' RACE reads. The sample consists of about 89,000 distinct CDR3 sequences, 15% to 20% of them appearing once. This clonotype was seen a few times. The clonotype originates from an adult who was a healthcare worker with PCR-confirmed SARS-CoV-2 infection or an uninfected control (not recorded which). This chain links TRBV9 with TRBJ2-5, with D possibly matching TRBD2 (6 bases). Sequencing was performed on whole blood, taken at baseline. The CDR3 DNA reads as TGTGCCAGCAGCGTAGCCCCCGGGCTAGCGAAGAAGACCCAGTACTTC. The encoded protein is CASSVAPGLAKKTQYF.